These T cell receptor beta chains were read from a single sample in a study of cytomegalovirus exposure and HLA in healthy donors. Profiling relied on immunoSEQ multiplex PCR, and the TCRdb table lists in-frame clones only, not all of them. The sample lists fewer than 100,000 clones, about 80% occurring once. Sequencing was done on a sample of PBMCs. Receptor source: a man aged 35 to 55 in good health and CMV-seronegative. Both conserved end residues are part of each CDR3. Fields, in order: J gene, D gene, V gene, clone size, CDR3 protein, CDR3 DNA. The D gene is left open where the match is weak. Clone sizes are given selectively: once, few, many, or a class where the clone is expanded.

>TRBJ2-7|.|TRBV9|.
CASSSDMAPYEQYF
TGTGCCAGCAGCTCCGACATGGCCCCCTACGAGCAGTACTTC
>TRBJ1-5|.|TRBV28|.
CASRGRGVFNQPQHF
TGTGCCAGCAGGGGGCGGGGGGTCTTCAATCAGCCCCAGCATTTT
>TRBJ2-1|TRBD1|TRBV19|once
CASTAVAGGLYEQFF
TGTGCCAGTACCGCCGTGGCAGGGGGCTTGTATGAGCAGTTCTTC
>TRBJ1-6|TRBD1|TRBV5-4|.
CASSLEGDRPSLLHF
TGTGCCAGCAGCCTGGAAGGGGACAGACCATCTCTCCTCCACTTT
>TRBJ2-7|.|TRBV5-1|.
CASSHGYEQYF
TGCGCCAGCAGCCACGGCTACGAGCAGTACTTC
>TRBJ1-4|.|TRBV7-8|.
CASSLWGVSANEKLFF
TGTGCCAGCAGCTTGTGGGGGGTTTCGGCTAATGAAAAACTGTTTTTT
>TRBJ2-7|.|TRBV4-1|few
CASSRGTRQDEQYF
TGCGCCAGCAGCCGAGGGACTCGTCAGGACGAGCAGTACTTC
>TRBJ1-5|.|TRBV7-2|.
CASSLMGANQPQHF
TGTGCCAGCAGCTTAATGGGGGCCAATCAGCCCCAGCATTTT
>TRBJ1-2|.|TRBV29-1|few
CSVSGGNYGYTF
TGCAGCGTGTCGGGGGGGAACTATGGCTACACCTTC
>TRBJ1-3|TRBD1|TRBV28|.
CASSPLGQGRHTIYF
TGTGCCAGCAGTCCCCTGGGACAGGGGAGGCACACCATATATTTT
>TRBJ2-3|.|TRBV6-5|.
CASSYSGDSYTDTQYF
TGTGCCAGCAGTTACTCCGGGGACTCATACACAGATACGCAGTATTTT